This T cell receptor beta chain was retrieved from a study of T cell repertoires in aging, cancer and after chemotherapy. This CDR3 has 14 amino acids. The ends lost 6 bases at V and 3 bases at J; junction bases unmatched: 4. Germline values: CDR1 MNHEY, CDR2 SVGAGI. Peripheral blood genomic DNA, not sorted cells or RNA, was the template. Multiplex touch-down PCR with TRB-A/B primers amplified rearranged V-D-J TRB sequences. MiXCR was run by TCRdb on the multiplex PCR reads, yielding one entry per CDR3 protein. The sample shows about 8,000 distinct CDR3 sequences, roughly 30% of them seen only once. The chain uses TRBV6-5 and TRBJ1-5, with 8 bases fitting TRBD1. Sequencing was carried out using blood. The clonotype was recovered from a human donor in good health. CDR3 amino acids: CASRQGANNQPQHF. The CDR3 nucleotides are TGTGCCAGCAGGCAGGGGGCCAACAATCAGCCCCAGCATTTT.